Presented here are 18 T cell receptor beta chains from one specimen sequenced in a study of blood T cell repertoires in COVID-19. Only in-frame clones appear in the TCRdb table, and some are missing; sequencing was by immunoSEQ multiplex PCR. Altogether about 160,000 clones are present, 84% being singletons, with the ten largest covering under 2.5%. The material sequenced was peripheral blood. These receptor sequences come from a man aged 65-85 years with acute or convalescent COVID-19.

In its sample, this clone was seen once. As DNA, the CDR3 is TGCGCCAGCAGCTTGGATCCTAGTGTGGTGGTCGAGACCCAGTACTTC. Its protein is CASSLDPSVVVETQYF. The rearrangement joins TRBV5-1 to TRBJ2-5; no reliable D call. The V gene lost 0 bases and the J gene lost 5 bases, with 17 bases spanning the gap. The CDR3 length is 16 residues. The germline V gene has CDR1 SGHRS and CDR2 YFSETQ.

This clone was seen a few times. The rearrangement links TRBV7-9 to TRBJ1-1; the match to TRBD1 covers 7 bases. The V gene's germline CDR1 is SEHNR and CDR2 FQNEAQ (reference sequence). CDR3 length: 18 residues. Trimming cost V 5 bases and J 1 base; bases outside gene matches: 16. The CDR3 reads CASSPPPRGGAGNTEAFF. The CDR3 region has the DNA TGTGCCAGCAGCCCCCCCCCGCGAGGGGGCGCGGGGAACACTGAAGCTTTCTTT.

J is TRBJ1-2 and V is TRBV14; 9 bases line up with TRBD1. The CDR3 runs to 17 residues. The germline V gene encodes CDR1 SGHDN and CDR2 FVKESK. After removal of 5 bases from V and 1 base from J, the junction contained 11 bases not matched to a gene. DNA for the CDR3: TGTGCCAGCAGCTCTTTGACCCGGGACAGGGATAACTATGGCTACACCTTC. This encodes CASSSLTRDRDNYGYTF. Full variable domain (rest looked up from reference TRBV14 and TRBJ1-2): EAGVTQFPSHSVIEKGQTVTLRCDPISGHDNLYWYRRVMGKEIKFLLHFVKESKQDESGMPNNRFLAERTGGTYSTLKVQPAELEDSGVYFCASSSLTRDRDNYGYTFGSGTRLTVV.

The rearrangement uses TRBV28 and TRBJ1-2; 8 bases match TRBD1. V trimming: 3 bases; J trimming: 7 bases; junction bases outside the gene matches: 10. The CDR3 totals 15 residues. CDR1 and CDR2 (germline): MDHEN, SYDVKM. CDR3 sequence: CASSFFQGASGGYTF. In nucleotides, the CDR3 is TGTGCCAGCAGTTTTTTTCAGGGGGCGTCAGGTGGCTACACCTTC.

This clone has only a few counts. The gene calls are TRBV5-1 and TRBJ1-1, with 8 nucleotides matching TRBD1. Germline V gene data show CDR1 as SGHRS and CDR2 as YFSETQ. V lost 4 bases and J lost 1; bases outside the gene matches: 3. The CDR3 runs to 14 residues. DNA of the CDR3: TGCGCCAGCAGCGGACAGGGTGGGAACACTGAAGCTTTCTTT. Translating it yields CASSGQGGNTEAFF.

The chain recombines TRBV7-9 with TRBJ2-1; D might be TRBD2 (6 bases). The V and J ends lost 10 bases and 8 bases respectively, with 30 bases between them. This CDR3 is built from 17 residues. CDR1 SEHNR and CDR2 FQNEAQ come from the germline V gene (reference sequence). CDR3 sequence: CANSRGARGTRTDEQFF. CDR3 coding DNA: TGTGCCAACTCCCGGGGAGCCCGGGGGACCCGTACGGATGAGCAGTTCTTC.

CDR3: CASRRTVTYEQYF. The CDR3 DNA sequence: TGTGCCAGCAGGAGGACTGTGACCTACGAGCAGTACTTC. The chain recombines TRBV2 with TRBJ2-7, with D perhaps TRBD2 (5 bases). The CDR3 is 13 amino acids. Germline V gene lookup returns CDR1 SNHLY and CDR2 FYNNEI. Trimming removed 6 bases from V and 2 bases from J, with 11 bases in between.

The chain recombines TRBV11-2 with TRBJ2-3; 8 positions agree with TRBD2. V was pared by 5 bases and J by 4 bases, with 5 bases of the junction left unmatched. CDR3 length: 14 amino acids. Germline assignment: CDR1 SGHAT and CDR2 FQNNGV. CDR3 in DNA: TGTGCCAGCAGCCCGAGGACTAGCCCAGATACGCAGTATTTT. Translated, it gives CASSPRTSPDTQYF.

This chain links TRBV28 with TRBJ2-5, with TRBD2 identical over 11 bases. The CDR3 is 16 residues long. Looked up from germline, CDR1 is MDHEN and CDR2 is SYDVKM. V gave up 5 bases and J gave up 5 bases; unmatched junction bases: 10. The CDR3 DNA reads as TGTGCCAGCAGTACCCGGGTAGCGGGAGGGGTTGAGACCCAGTACTTC. Translation gives CASSTRVAGGVETQYF.

The chain couples TRBV27 to TRBJ2-5; a possible D gene is TRBD1 (5 bases). CDR1 is MNHEY and CDR2 is SMNVEV in the germline V gene (reference sequence). This CDR3 spans 16 amino acids. V lost 2 bases to trimming and J lost 1 base, with 14 bases between them. The CDR3 sequence: CASSLDSPHVQETQYF. CDR3 in DNA: TGTGCCAGCAGTTTAGACAGTCCGCACGTCCAAGAGACCCAGTACTTC.

The chain uses TRBV2 and TRBJ1-3; D is unclear. Germline lookup yields CDR1 SNHLY and CDR2 FYNNEI. The CDR3 loop spans 13 amino acids. Trimming removed 7 bases from V and 1 base from J, with 8 bases in between. CDR3 bases: TGTGCCAGCAACACAGTATCTGGAAACACCATATATTTT. This codes for CASNTVSGNTIYF.

CDR3 sequence reads: CASSFGTSGQQETQYF. CDR3 DNA: TGCGCCAGCAGCTTCGGTACTAGCGGTCAACAAGAGACCCAGTACTTC. The gene calls are TRBV5-1 and TRBJ2-5; 8 bases are shared with TRBD2. V gave up 2 bases and J gave up 2 bases; unmatched junction bases: 8. The CDR3 covers 16 residues. From germline, CDR1 is SGHRS and CDR2 YFSETQ. Variable domain in full (rest from reference TRBV5-1 and TRBJ2-5): KAGVTQTPRYLIKTRGQQVTLSCSPISGHRSVSWYQQTPGQGLQFLFEYFSETQRNKGNFPGRFSGRQFSNSRSEMNVSTLELGDSALYLCASSFGTSGQQETQYFGPGTRLLVL.

The chain uses TRBV24-1 and TRBJ2-4, with D perhaps matching TRBD2 (6 bases). Trimming took 10 bases from V and 0 from J, leaving 18 bases between them. The germline CDR1 and CDR2 sequences are KGHDR and SFDVKD. The CDR3 extends over 16 amino acids. The CDR3 loop reads CATLTSSGQAKNIQYF. The CDR3 bases are TGTGCCACACTGACTAGTTCGGGGCAAGCCAAAAACATTCAGTACTTC.

With respect to this clone: Other nucleotide sequences from this sample produce the same CDR3. The rearrangement uses TRBV19 and TRBJ1-5; weak D call: TRBD1 (6 bases). This CDR3 contains 13 residues. Germline V CDR1 and CDR2: LNHDA, SQIVND (reference sequence). Trimming took 5 bases from V and 4 from J, leaving 9 bases between them. The CDR3 DNA reads as TGTGCCAGTAGTCCGCAGGGGAATCAGCCCCAGCATTTT. Its protein product is CASSPQGNQPQHF.

The V call is TRBV12-3 or TRBV12-4, the J call TRBJ2-5; no firm D call. The ends were cut back, 5 bases at V and 1 base at J, with 8 bases in the middle. The length of the CDR3 is 13 residues. CDR3 bases: TGTGCCAGCAGTCGAGCGCGCCAAGAGACCCAGTACTTC. It encodes CASSRARQETQYF.

This clone is a singleton in its sample. The chain employs TRBV28 and TRBJ2-5; 13 bases line up with TRBD2. Germline assignment: CDR1 MDHEN and CDR2 SYDVKM. This CDR3 has 15 amino acids. Germline trimming cut 6 bases from V and 1 base from J; bases unmatched to any gene: 2. CDR3: CASSGLAGAQETQYF. The CDR3 DNA is TGTGCCAGCAGCGGACTAGCGGGGGCCCAAGAGACCCAGTACTTC.

V gene TRBV18 combines with J gene TRBJ1-6; D not resolved. The CDR3 totals 13 residues. Germline CDR1 is KGHSH and CDR2 is LQKENI. The germline V and J ends were trimmed by 2 bases and 7 bases, with 6 bases remaining between them. In DNA form, the CDR3 reads TGTGCCAGCTCACCATTGGAGAATTCACCCCTCCACTTT. It is translated as CASSPLENSPLHF.

Only one count was recorded for this clone. The chain combines TRBV5-4 with TRBJ1-1, with 8 bases that match TRBD1. CDR1 is SGHNT, CDR2 YYREEE, per germline (reference sequence). The CDR3 covers 15 residues. J lost 1 base, V lost 4 bases, and 6 bases had no gene match. This CDR3 is CASSPGQGANTEAFF. The CDR3 nucleotides read TGTGCCAGCAGCCCTGGACAGGGTGCGAACACTGAAGCTTTCTTT.